These T cell receptor beta chains were read from a single sample in a study of early T cells in non-severe SARS-CoV-2 infection. TCRdb redid the calling of the 5' RACE reads with MiXCR, one entry per CDR3 protein. Among around 67,000 distinct CDR3 sequences, around 10% were seen once, and the ten largest hold 3% to 4.5%. Specimen: whole blood. Receptors were obtained from an adult who was a healthcare worker with PCR-confirmed SARS-CoV-2 infection or an uninfected control (not recorded which). The CDR3 runs from the conserved cysteine through the conserved F or W. D genes are given only for firm matches. Some rows have no size entry. The others give once, few or many, or a class for an expanded clone.

.	TRBJ2-3	many	TRBV29-1	TGCAGCGTTGAAGATCGGGGGACGGACACAGATACGCAGTATTTT	CSVEDRGTDTDTQYF
TRBD2	TRBJ2-5	many	TRBV7-6	TGTGCCAGCAGCTTAATTTATAGCGGGAGGGCCGAAGAGACCCAGTACTTC	CASSLIYSGRAEETQYF
.	TRBJ2-1	many	TRBV4-1	TGCGCCAGCAGCCAGGGGGTCGCAGGCAGTTACAATGAGCAGTTCTTC	CASSQGVAGSYNEQFF
TRBD1	TRBJ2-5	many	TRBV6-6	TGTGCCAGCAGTCAACCGGGACAGCAAGAGACCCAGTACTTC	CASSQPGQQETQYF
.	TRBJ1-2	few	TRBV11-3	TGTGCCAGCAGCCCAGACAGTAGGGATGCCTATGGCTACACCTTC	CASSPDSRDAYGYTF
.	TRBJ2-3	many	TRBV20-1	TGCAGTGCTAGCGGGGTCGATGCAGATACGCAGTATTTT	CSASGVDADTQYF
TRBD1	TRBJ2-7	many	TRBV30	TGTGCCTGGAGGGGGACAGGGGACTACGAGCAGTACTTC	CAWRGTGDYEQYF
.	TRBJ2-3	many	TRBV19	TGTGCCAGTAGTATTCTTCTTGCGTCAGATACGCAGTATTTT	CASSILLASDTQYF
.	TRBJ2-6	.	TRBV27	TGTGCCAGCACGTCACAGATTAGCTCTGGGGCCAACGTCCTGACTTTC	CASTSQISSGANVLTF
TRBD1	TRBJ1-2	few	TRBV5-6	TGTGCCAGCAGCCCGGCTCGGGACAGGGGAATATATGGCTACACCTTC	CASSPARDRGIYGYTF
TRBD1	TRBJ2-7	many	TRBV5-6	TGTGCCAGCAGCTCGCCCGGAAGGACAGGGAACGAGCAGTACTTC	CASSSPGRTGNEQYF
.	TRBJ2-3	.	TRBV29-1	TGCAGCACAGGCCCCACAGATACGCAGTATTTT	CSTGPTDTQYF
.	TRBJ2-1	many	TRBV5-1	TGCGCCAGCAGCTTTTTGGGCTACAATGAGCAGTTCTTC	CASSFLGYNEQFF
.	TRBJ2-7	many	TRBV29-1	TGCAGCGGTGGAGGCAGTGTGGGCAACGAGCAGTACTTC	CSGGGSVGNEQYF
TRBD2	TRBJ2-6	few	TRBV6-2/TRBV6-3	TGTGCCAGCAGTTACTGGGGACTAGCGGGAGAATTGCTGTCTGGGGCCAACGTCCTGACTTTC	CASSYWGLAGELLSGANVLTF
.	TRBJ2-3	many	TRBV15	TGTGCCACCAGCAGAGATCGTCAGGGCGCAGATACGCAGTATTTT	CATSRDRQGADTQYF
.	TRBJ2-4	.	TRBV28	TGTGCCAGCAGTTCCCCGGGGGTTGAGGACATTCAGTACTTC	CASSSPGVEDIQYF
.	TRBJ2-7	.	TRBV6-6	TGTGCCAGCAGTTACGACAGGTTCCACGAGCAGTACTTC	CASSYDRFHEQYF
.	TRBJ2-1	.	TRBV7-9	TGTGCCAGCAGCTCCCGGAGTAGGGCGACCCTTTACAATGAGCAGTTCTTC	CASSSRSRATLYNEQFF
.	TRBJ2-3	many	TRBV19	TGCGCCAGCAGCGCTCCTGCAGATACGCAGTATTTT	CASSAPADTQYF
.	TRBJ2-3	many	TRBV7-9	TGTGCCAGCAGCTTAGTAGCGGTGCGCACAGATACGCAGTATTTT	CASSLVAVRTDTQYF
.	TRBJ2-7	many	TRBV27	TGTGCCAGCAGTTTAGGGAAGCGTTACGAGCAGTACTTC	CASSLGKRYEQYF
.	TRBJ2-6	many	TRBV7-9	TGTGCCAGCAGCTTAGAAATGTCTGGGGCCAACGTCCTGACTTTC	CASSLEMSGANVLTF
.	TRBJ1-1	once	TRBV15	TGTGCCACCAGCCGCCGGACAGCAACTGAAGCTTTCTTT	CATSRRTATEAFF
.	TRBJ2-5	many	TRBV6-2/TRBV6-3	TGTGCCAGCAGTTACGGGGGGACTCCGTCTAAAGAGACCCAGTACTTC	CASSYGGTPSKETQYF
.	TRBJ2-5	many	TRBV7-9	TGTGCCAGCAGCTTAGATACGGAGACCCAGTACTTC	CASSLDTETQYF
.	TRBJ1-1	.	TRBV12-3/TRBV12-4	TGTGCCAGCAGTTTGGGAGGGCAAACTGAAGCTTTCTTT	CASSLGGQTEAFF
TRBD1	TRBJ2-6	.	TRBV7-9	TGTGCCAGCAGCTTATTCCAGGGGGCTGGGGCCAACGTCCTGACTTTC	CASSLFQGAGANVLTF
TRBD2	TRBJ2-1	few	TRBV29-1	TGCAGCGTTGAGAGACTAGCGCTTTACAATGAGCAGTTCTTC	CSVERLALYNEQFF
.	TRBJ2-1	many	TRBV3-1	TGTGCCAGCAGCCAGGGATCTGGGACCTACAATGAGCAGTTCTTC	CASSQGSGTYNEQFF
TRBD2	TRBJ2-3	many	TRBV11-2	TGTGCCAGCAGCTTGATGTCGCGGGGGGAAACAGATACGCAGTATTTT	CASSLMSRGETDTQYF
.	TRBJ1-1	many	TRBV20-1	TGCAGTGCTAGAGTAGATAGTAACACTGAAGCTTTCTTT	CSARVDSNTEAFF
TRBD1	TRBJ1-1	.	TRBV7-9	TGTGCCAGCAGCTTTGGGACAGGGATCACTGAAGCTTTCTTT	CASSFGTGITEAFF
TRBD1	TRBJ2-7	many	TRBV6-5	TGTGCCAGCAGCCTCTTTAGGGGGCCGAGCTCCTACGAGCAGTACTTC	CASSLFRGPSSYEQYF
.	TRBJ1-1	many	TRBV29-1	TGCAGCGTTGACCGGGGGGCGTACACTGAAGCTTTCTTT	CSVDRGAYTEAFF
.	TRBJ1-2	few	TRBV30	TGTGCCTGGAGTCCAGGGCGGAACTATGGCTACACCTTC	CAWSPGRNYGYTF
.	TRBJ2-5	.	TRBV7-8	TGTGCCAGCAGGGTTACAGGGACGAGGAAAGAGACCCAGTACTTC	CASRVTGTRKETQYF
TRBD2	TRBJ2-1	many	TRBV29-1	TGCAGCGTTCATAGCGGGGACTCGCAGTTCTTC	CSVHSGDSQFF
.	TRBJ2-5	.	TRBV24-1	TGTGCCACCAGGGGCACCTTTGGCGAGACCCAGTACTTC	CATRGTFGETQYF
TRBD1	TRBJ1-5	.	TRBV4-1	TGCGCCAGCAGGGCGACAGGGTTCAATCAGCCCCAGCATTTT	CASRATGFNQPQHF
.	TRBJ1-6	.	TRBV12-3/TRBV12-4	TGTGCCAGCAGTTTGCATGAAGGGGTTAATTCACCCCTCCACTTT	CASSLHEGVNSPLHF
.	TRBJ2-1	few	TRBV7-9	TGTGCCAGCAGCCGTGACATCTACAATGAGCAGTTCTTC	CASSRDIYNEQFF
TRBD2	TRBJ2-1	many	TRBV2	TGTGCCAGCAGACCCCAGCGGGGGTTCGGTCGGGATGAGCAGTTCTTC	CASRPQRGFGRDEQFF
.	TRBJ2-7	many	TRBV4-1	TGCGCCAGCAGCCAAGAATACCTCCTGGAGGTCTGGGAGCAGTACTTC	CASSQEYLLEVWEQYF
.	TRBJ2-5	few	TRBV3-1	TGTGCCTTTCCGGGACTCACGGGAGAGACCCAGTACTTC	CAFPGLTGETQYF
.	TRBJ2-7	many	TRBV6-6	TGTGCCAGCAGTTACAGGGTGAGGGGCGACGAGCAGTACTTC	CASSYRVRGDEQYF
TRBD2	TRBJ2-3	.	TRBV7-9	TGTGCCAGCCTTTCCACTAGCGGGACCACAGATACGCAGTATTTT	CASLSTSGTTDTQYF
.	TRBJ2-1	many	TRBV11-2	TGTGCCAGCAGCTCGGGGGTTACCTCCTACAATGAGCAGTTCTTC	CASSSGVTSYNEQFF
.	TRBJ2-2	many	TRBV18	TGTGCCAGCTCACCACGGGCGGCGAACACCGGGGAGCTGTTTTTT	CASSPRAANTGELFF
.	TRBJ2-1	many	TRBV7-6	TGTGCCAGCAGCTTGGGGGGTGAGCAGTTCTTC	CASSLGGEQFF
.	TRBJ1-1	many	TRBV10-2	TGCGCCAGCAGTGGGCGAGAGGAAGCTTTCTTT	CASSGREEAFF
.	TRBJ2-1	many	TRBV19	TGTGCCAGTAGTAGAGACTTGAACAATGAGCAGTTCTTC	CASSRDLNNEQFF
.	TRBJ1-1	.	TRBV29-1	TGCAGCGTTGAAACGGGGCGGAGAAACACTGAAGCTTTCTTT	CSVETGRRNTEAFF